This entry lists 14 T cell receptor beta chains sequenced from one sample in a study of OX40 agonist ivuxolimab in advanced cancers. The library came from the immunoSEQ multiplex PCR assay. TCRdb took over this immuneACCESS table, retaining in-frame rearrangements with V and J assigned. Such tables are incomplete; in checked studies, under half of the missing clones stem from an unresolved V gene, and the remainder is unexplained. The sample table records some 65,000 clones; around 90% of these occur just once. The top ten hold 0.38% of the sample. The specimen was CD4+ or CD8+ T cells sorted from blood, collected in a trial of the OX40 agonist ivuxolimab. The receptor source for this set is an adult with an advanced solid tumor such as melanoma, head and neck, liver or kidney cancer.

The chain couples TRBV27 to TRBJ2-5; 8 nucleotides match TRBD1. V was pared by 0 bases and J by 4 bases, with 4 bases of the junction left unmatched. The germline CDR1 and CDR2 sequences are MNHEY and SMNVEV (reference sequence). The CDR3 extends over 15 amino acids. The CDR3 sequence: CASSLSDDRGETQYF. DNA of the CDR3: TGTGCCAGCAGTTTATCTGATGACAGGGGAGAGACCCAGTACTTC.

The CDR3 here is CASSKGQTLNQPQHF. CDR3 nucleotides: TGTGCCAGTAGTAAGGGGCAGACTCTCAATCAGCCCCAGCATTTT. The chain uses TRBV19 and TRBJ1-5, with D tentatively TRBD1 (5 bases). Germline V gives CDR1 LNHDA, CDR2 SQIVND (reference sequence). The V gene lost 4 bases and the J gene lost 3 bases, with 13 bases spanning the gap. The CDR3 covers 15 residues.

CDR3 in amino acids: CASSYGGTGLDPRYEQYF. The CDR3 DNA sequence: TGTGCCAGCAGCTATGGTGGGACAGGCCTAGACCCCCGCTACGAGCAGTACTTC. The chain joins TRBV5-6 to TRBJ2-7; 8 nucleotides align to TRBD1. CDR3 size: 18 residues. V trimming: 3 bases; J trimming: 3 bases; junction bases outside the gene matches: 17. Germline V CDR1 and CDR2: SGHDT, YYEEEE.

The CDR3 bases are TGTGCCAGCAGTTACTCGAGGGCTAAAAATGAGCAGTTCTTC. Translating gives CASSYSRAKNEQFF. The chain combines TRBV6-5 with TRBJ2-1; D may be TRBD2 (5 bases). The CDR3 length is 14 residues. V was trimmed by 0 bases and J by 7 bases, leaving 10 bases between them. Germline V CDR1 and CDR2: MNHEY, SVGAGI.

This clone was detected once. The chain recombines TRBV6-4 with TRBJ1-6; 7 bases are a match to TRBD1. The CDR3 extends over 14 amino acids. J was trimmed by 8 bases and V by 5 bases; bases with no gene match: 6. Germline CDR1 MRHNA, CDR2 SNTAGT. The CDR3 sequence is CASSRQGVDSPLHF. DNA for the CDR3: TGTGCCAGCAGTCGGCAGGGGGTCGATTCACCCCTCCACTTT.

The chain joins TRBV11-3 to TRBJ2-1; 8 bases match TRBD1. Germline CDR1 and CDR2: SGHNT and YENEEA. The CDR3 sequence is 14 residues long. With V trimmed by 0 bases and J by 9 bases, 4 bases remained unmatched. The CDR3 protein is CASSLDRGQGEQFF. The CDR3 DNA reads as TGTGCCAGCAGCTTAGACAGGGGGCAGGGTGAGCAGTTCTTC.

J is TRBJ2-7 and V is TRBV18, with a weak D call TRBD1 (6 bases). The germline V and J ends were trimmed by 2 bases and 3 bases, with 11 bases remaining between them. CDR1 and CDR2 from the germline V gene are KGHSH and LQKENI. There are 14 residues in the CDR3. DNA for the CDR3: TGTGCCAGCTCACCAGTCAGGGGCGTCTACGAGCAGTACTTC. Protein: CASSPVRGVYEQYF.

This clone was seen once. V gene TRBV6-1 combines with J gene TRBJ2-1; TRBD1 agrees at 9 bases. Germline CDR1 MNHNS, CDR2 SASEGT. The CDR3 totals 15 residues. Unmatched junction bases numbered 10, after V lost 7 bases and J lost 6 bases. The CDR3 reads CASILGQGRINEQFF. The CDR3 nucleotides read TGTGCCAGCATCTTGGGACAGGGAAGAATCAATGAGCAGTTCTTC.

The chain combines TRBV19 with TRBJ2-7, with D tentatively TRBD2 (5 bases). V was clipped by 3 bases and J by 1 base, with 13 bases between them. CDR3 size: 15 residues. The germline V gene encodes CDR1 LNHDA and CDR2 SQIVND (reference sequence). The CDR3 region has the DNA TGTGCCAGTAGTATCGGCCTGGGAGCTTCCTACGAGCAGTACTTC. This encodes CASSIGLGASYEQYF.

V usage is TRBV4-1 and J usage is TRBJ2-1; tentatively, D is TRBD1 or TRBD2 (5 bases each). V lost 4 bases and J 6 bases, leaving 10 bases between the germline ends. The CDR3 extends over 13 amino acids. Germline CDR1 is MGHRA and CDR2 is YSYEKL. The CDR3: CASSPGPFNEQFF. CDR3 coding DNA: TGCGCCAGCAGCCCGGGGCCCTTCAATGAGCAGTTCTTC.

V gene TRBV5-4 combines with J gene TRBJ2-1; 8 bases match TRBD2. The V gene's germline CDR1 is SGHNT and CDR2 YYREEE (reference sequence). This CDR3 comprises 14 residues. V was pared by 3 bases and J by 8 bases, with 7 bases of the junction left unmatched. CDR3 protein: CASSSWRGDYEQFF. CDR3 sequence (DNA): TGTGCCAGCAGCTCCTGGCGGGGGGATTATGAGCAGTTCTTC.

The chain combines TRBV5-1 with TRBJ2-5, with TRBD1 matching 10 bases. The DNA end is a closer match to TRBJ2-7, so the J assignment may be wrong. The CDR3 sequence is 20 residues long. From germline, CDR1 is SGHRS and CDR2 YFSETQ. The CDR3, as DNA: TGCGCCAGCAGCTTTCGTTCCCGACAAACTGACAGGGGGCGGCCCTACGAGCAGTACTTC. Amino acid sequence: CASSFRSRQTDRGRPYEQYF.

This chain connects TRBV5-1 to TRBJ2-7; the D gene is possibly TRBD2 (6 bases). Germline V gene sequence: CDR1 SGHRS, CDR2 YFSETQ. V dropped 4 bases and J dropped 2 bases, with 13 bases sitting between them. CDR3 length: 14 residues. In DNA form, the CDR3 reads TGCGCCAGCAGCCTAGCGATAGCGACCTACGAGCAGTACTTC. This encodes CASSLAIATYEQYF.

The V call is TRBV6-5, the J call TRBJ2-2, with D perhaps given as TRBD1 or TRBD2 (5 bases each). The germline gives CDR1 MNHEY, CDR2 SVGAGI. Deletions cut 6 bases from V and 4 bases from J, with 15 bases between. The CDR3 length is 15 residues. CDR3 in amino acids: CASSALGAGTGELFF. For the CDR3, the DNA is TGTGCCAGCAGCGCGCTAGGGGCGGGCACCGGGGAGCTGTTTTTT.